Each of the 26 T cell receptor beta chains below was sequenced from the same sample in a study of cytomegalovirus exposure and HLA in healthy donors. The PCR used 60 Vbeta and 13 Jbeta primers. Method: immunoSEQ multiplex PCR; TCRdb's copy keeps in-frame clones and lacks some. The table records roughly 100,000 clones, around four fifths of them present only once. Specimen: PBMCs. All receptors come from a woman between 35 and 50 years old in good health and CMV-seropositive.

This clone was observed a single time. Other DNA sequences in this sample translate to the same CDR3. This chain joins TRBV5-1 and TRBJ2-5, with D tentatively TRBD2 (5 bases). The CDR3 spans 13 residues. Trimming left V 0 bases short and J 5 bases short, with 8 bases between. Germline CDR1 SGHRS, CDR2 YFSETQ. The CDR3 loop is CASSLGGGETQYF. The CDR3 DNA reads as TGCGCCAGCAGCTTGGGAGGCGGGGAGACCCAGTACTTC.

The V call is TRBV2, the J call TRBJ1-6; the D gene is possibly TRBD1 (6 bases). V shed 8 bases and J shed 13 bases, with 12 bases lying between them. Germline-derived CDR1 and CDR2 are SNHLY and FYNNEI. This CDR3 region has 11 residues. The CDR3 loop reads CASGYRVPLHF. The CDR3 DNA sequence: TGTGCCAGCGGTTACAGGGTCCCCCTCCACTTT.

This clone turned up a few times. Written as DNA, the CDR3 is TGTGCCAGCAGCTTGCGGCTAGCCGACGAGCAGTACTTC. Translated: CASSLRLADEQYF. The rearrangement links TRBV5-6 to TRBJ2-7, with D maybe TRBD2 (5 bases). Germline V lookup: CDR1 SGHDT, CDR2 YYEEEE. V lost 1 base, J lost 5 bases, and 10 bases lay in between. CDR3 length: 13 residues.

V is TRBV6-1 and J is TRBJ2-7; 12 bases align to TRBD2. This CDR3 has 15 amino acids. The junction had 1 base not matched to a gene; V was cut back by 2 bases and J by 2 bases. Germline CDR1 is MNHNS and CDR2 is SASEGT. This CDR3 reads CASSERLAGAYEQYF. CDR3 nucleotides: TGTGCCAGCAGTGAACGACTAGCGGGAGCCTACGAGCAGTACTTC.

The rearrangement joins TRBV10-3 to TRBJ1-1; D call uncertain. This CDR3 spans 11 amino acids. Trimming left V 8 bases short and J 1 base short, with 5 bases between. Per the germline V gene, CDR1 is ENHRY and CDR2 is SYGVKD. As DNA, the CDR3 is TGTGCCATCCGGAGGAACACTGAAGCTTTCTTT. It is translated as CAIRRNTEAFF.

The chain is built from TRBV7-9 and TRBJ2-1, with 14 bases fitting TRBD2. Germline CDR1 SEHNR, CDR2 FQNEAQ (reference sequence). The CDR3 contains 18 residues. The V and J ends lost 3 bases and 3 bases, in that order; junction bases with no gene match: 7. The CDR3 sequence: CASSLSTSGRALYNEQFF. CDR3 nucleotides: TGTGCCAGCAGCTTGTCGACTAGCGGGAGGGCTCTCTACAATGAGCAGTTCTTC.

CDR3 residues: CASSRDAGRAYNEQFF. The CDR3 DNA reads TGTGCCAGCAGCCGTGATGCGGGTAGGGCCTACAATGAGCAGTTCTTC. This sequence joins TRBV11-3 and TRBJ2-1, with D tentatively TRBD2 (5 bases). V was pared by 5 bases and J by 2 bases, with 16 bases between. The CDR3 spans 16 residues. Germline V lookup: CDR1 SGHNT, CDR2 YENEEA.

The chain links TRBV9 to TRBJ1-1; 8 nucleotides line up with TRBD1. The germline gives CDR1 SGDLS, CDR2 YYNGEE. The CDR3 is made up of 18 amino acids. Germline trimming cut 0 bases from V and 1 base from J; bases unmatched to any gene: 11. The CDR3: CASSVAPTAGTGNTEAFF. In DNA form, the CDR3 reads TGTGCCAGCAGCGTAGCCCCAACTGCCGGGACAGGGAACACTGAAGCTTTCTTT.

V usage is TRBV6-5 and J usage is TRBJ2-3, with no clear D. The germline V and J ends were trimmed by 7 bases and 4 bases, with 12 bases remaining between them. This CDR3 comprises 13 residues. In germline, CDR1 is MNHEY, CDR2 SVGAGI. The CDR3 loop is CASKPAGSDTQYF. The CDR3 region has the DNA TGTGCCAGCAAACCAGCAGGCTCAGATACGCAGTATTTT.

The CDR3 here is CASSFDSYEKLFF. The CDR3 DNA is TGTGCCAGCAGCTTCGACAGTTACGAAAAACTGTTTTTT. The chain combines TRBV7-2 with TRBJ1-4; the D gene is possibly TRBD1 (5 bases). CDR3 length: 13 residues. The germline CDR1 and CDR2 sequences are SGHTA and FQGNSA. Between the trimmed V and J ends, which lost 3 bases and 8 bases, there was a span of 10 bases.

This chain joins TRBV29-1 and TRBJ2-1; D remains unclear. CDR3 length equals 12 residues. CDR1 is SQVTM, CDR2 ANQGSEA, per germline. Trimming took off 3 bases at V and 9 bases at J, with 12 bases between the two ends. CDR3 nucleotides: TGCAGCGTTGAGCGGAGTGATACTGAGCAGTTCTTC. This gives the protein CSVERSDTEQFF.

This chain uses TRBV11-3 with TRBJ2-1, with TRBD1 matching over 11 bases. Germline V gives CDR1 SGHNT, CDR2 YENEEA. The V and J ends lost 5 bases and 11 bases, in that order; junction bases with no gene match: 5. The CDR3 length is 13 residues. CDR3 amino acids: CASSPDRGHKQFF. The CDR3 DNA reads TGTGCCAGCAGCCCGGACAGGGGGCATAAGCAGTTCTTC.

V gene TRBV7-2 combines with J gene TRBJ2-1; perhaps TRBD1 as D (6 bases). The germline gives CDR1 SGHTA, CDR2 FQGNSA. This CDR3 is 12 amino acids long. The germline V and J ends were trimmed by 4 bases and 8 bases, with 9 bases remaining between them. The CDR3 sequence: CASSWGRYEQFF. Written as DNA, the CDR3 is TGTGCCAGCAGCTGGGGGCGATATGAGCAGTTCTTC.

This chain uses TRBV19 with TRBJ1-6, with TRBD1 matching over 7 bases. Germline V lookup: CDR1 LNHDA, CDR2 SQIVND (reference sequence). Germline trimming cut 6 bases from V and 6 bases from J; bases unmatched to any gene: 8. This CDR3 has 15 residues. CDR3 sequence reads: CASSTGTAINSPLHF. Written as DNA, the CDR3 is TGTGCCAGTAGCACCGGGACAGCGATTAATTCACCCCTCCACTTT.

The chain carries TRBV6-1 and TRBJ1-1; 7 positions match TRBD1. Per germline, CDR1 MNHNS and CDR2 SASEGT. This CDR3 has 12 amino acids. V gave up 6 bases and J gave up 4 bases; unmatched junction bases: 2. CDR3 coding DNA: TGTGCCAGCAGGGGGACAGCCACTGAAGCTTTCTTT. Residues: CASRGTATEAFF.

This chain uses TRBV4-1 with TRBJ2-1; D remains ambiguous. CDR3 length: 15 residues. CDR1 and CDR2 (germline): MGHRA, YSYEKL. The germline V and J ends were trimmed by 4 bases and 4 bases, with 14 bases remaining between them. The CDR3 nucleotides are TGCGCCAGCAGCCCCGAACGGTTACCTTACAATGAGCAGTTCTTC. Amino acid sequence: CASSPERLPYNEQFF.

The chain carries TRBV7-9 and TRBJ2-3; no clear D gene. The CDR3 has 15 residues. CDR1 is SEHNR and CDR2 is FQNEAQ in the germline V gene (reference sequence). Trimming left V 4 bases short and J 6 bases short, with 17 bases between. CDR3 loop: CASSYWSPPADTQYF. CDR3 sequence (DNA): TGTGCCAGCAGCTATTGGTCCCCCCCCGCGGATACGCAGTATTTT.

V usage is TRBV4-2 and J usage is TRBJ1-4; perhaps TRBD1 as D (5 bases). Between the trimmed V and J ends, which lost 0 bases and 4 bases, there was a span of 9 bases. This CDR3 comprises 15 residues. Germline CDR1 is LGHNA and CDR2 is YNFKEQ. DNA of the CDR3: TGTGCCAGCAGCCAAGATACAGGCTTTAATGAAAAACTGTTTTTT. The encoded protein is CASSQDTGFNEKLFF.

The genes are TRBV29-1 and TRBJ2-5, with D perhaps TRBD1 (8 bases). V was clipped by 7 bases and J by 1 base, with 16 bases between them. The CDR3 is 14 amino acids. CDR1 and CDR2 (germline): SQVTM, ANQGSEA. The CDR3 here is CSGTGRGSQETQYF. CDR3 DNA sequence: TGCAGCGGGACAGGGAGGGGGTCCCAAGAGACCCAGTACTTC.

This sequence joins TRBV28 and TRBJ2-1; 8 nucleotides align to TRBD1. Losses at the gene ends were 8 bases for V and 7 bases for J; bases not matched to a gene: 13. The CDR3 has 15 residues. Germline V gene sequence: CDR1 MDHEN, CDR2 SYDVKM. The chain's CDR3 is CASCLSGTGLNEQFF. The CDR3 DNA sequence: TGTGCCAGCTGCTTATCCGGGACAGGCCTTAATGAGCAGTTCTTC.

This clone was counted only a few times. The gene calls are TRBV4-1 and TRBJ2-3; 7 nucleotides align to TRBD2. V shed 2 bases, J shed 9 bases, and the junction held 5 bases outside the gene matches. The CDR3 is 13 residues long. Germline CDR1 is MGHRA and CDR2 is YSYEKL. The CDR3 loop reads CASSQTGLRTQYF. The CDR3 DNA sequence: TGCGCCAGCAGCCAAACGGGACTACGGACGCAGTATTTT.

This clone was seen only once. Other nucleotide sequences from this sample produce the same CDR3. The chain combines TRBV7-2 with TRBJ2-7; 9 bases map to TRBD2. CDR3 length: 15 amino acids. V trimming: 2 bases; J trimming: 2 bases; junction bases outside the gene matches: 4. Germline loops: CDR1 SGHTA, CDR2 FQGNSA. CDR3 nucleotide sequence: TGTGCCAGCAGCTTAATGGGACTAGCTCCCTACGAGCAGTACTTC. Its protein product is CASSLMGLAPYEQYF.

This clone was detected a few times. A junction boundary mismatches the germline segment, possibly from a read error. The V call is TRBV4-1, the J call TRBJ1-2, with D possibly matching TRBD1 (5 bases). CDR3 length equals 12 residues. Germline V gene sequence: CDR1 MGHRA, CDR2 YSYEKL. CDR3: CASSQAGTPTLF. The CDR3 DNA follows: TGCGCCAGCAGCCAAGCCGGGACTCCCACCCTCTTC.

The V call is TRBV15, the J call TRBJ2-3, with D possibly being TRBD2 (5 bases). CDR1 is LNHNV and CDR2 is YYDKDF in the germline V gene (reference sequence). Trimming shortened V by 1 base and J by 0 bases, and 11 bases separated the two germline ends. The CDR3 sequence is 16 residues long. CDR3 bases: TGTGCCACCAGCAGAGTCCTGAGGGCTAGCACAGATACGCAGTATTTT. It translates to CATSRVLRASTDTQYF. Full variable domain (outside the CDR3, taken from reference TRBV15 and TRBJ2-3): DAMVIQNPRYQVTQFGKPVTLSCSQTLNHNVMYWYQQKSSQAPKLLFHYYDKDFNNEADTPDNFQSRRPNTSFCFLDIRSPGLGDTAMYLCATSRVLRASTDTQYFGPGTRLTVL.

The chain has TRBV7-3 and TRBJ1-1; 7 positions agree with TRBD1. V lost 3 bases and J lost 3; bases outside the gene matches: 1. The germline V gene has CDR1 SGHTA and CDR2 FQGTGA. There are 13 residues in the CDR3. Here the CDR3 reads CASSFDRDTEAFF. The CDR3 DNA follows: TGTGCCAGCAGCTTTGACAGGGACACTGAAGCTTTCTTT.

This clone was observed a handful of times. This chain uses TRBV5-1 with TRBJ2-3; 9 positions match TRBD2. This CDR3 has 15 residues. The germline gives CDR1 SGHRS, CDR2 YFSETQ. The V segment lost 2 bases and the J segment 4 bases; nucleotides outside the gene matches: 5. CDR3 in amino acids: CASSFSLAGSDTQYF. CDR3 DNA: TGCGCCAGCAGCTTCTCTCTAGCGGGATCAGATACGCAGTATTTT. Using reference TRBV5-1 and TRBJ2-3 for the parts outside the CDR3, the full variable domain is KAGVTQTPRYLIKTRGQQVTLSCSPISGHRSVSWYQQTPGQGLQFLFEYFSETQRNKGNFPGRFSGRQFSNSRSEMNVSTLELGDSALYLCASSFSLAGSDTQYFGPGTRLTVL.